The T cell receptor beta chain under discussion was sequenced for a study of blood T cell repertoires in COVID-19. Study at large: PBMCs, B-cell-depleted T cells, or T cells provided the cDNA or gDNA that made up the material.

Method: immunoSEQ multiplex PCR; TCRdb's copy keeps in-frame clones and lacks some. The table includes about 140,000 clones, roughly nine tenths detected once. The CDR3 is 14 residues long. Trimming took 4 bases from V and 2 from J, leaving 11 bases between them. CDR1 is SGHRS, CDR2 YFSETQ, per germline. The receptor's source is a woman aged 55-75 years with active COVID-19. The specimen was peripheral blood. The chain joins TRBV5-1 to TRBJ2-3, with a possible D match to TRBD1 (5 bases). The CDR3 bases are TGCGCCAGCAGCCCCGACAGTTTCACAGATACGCAGTATTTT. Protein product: CASSPDSFTDTQYF.